This T cell receptor beta chain was observed in a study of early T cells in non-severe SARS-CoV-2 infection. At the level of the study: It was bulk RNA from unsorted whole blood that was sequenced, and the chains were unpaired.

This CDR3 has 12 residues. CDR1 and CDR2 from the germline V gene are SEHNR and FQNEAQ (reference sequence). Between the trimmed V and J ends, which lost 7 bases and 5 bases, there was a span of 11 bases. Whole-study findings and limits: Matching against VDJdb likely underestimated virus-specific expansions, favoring anti-spike CD8.

This clonotype occurred many times. The antigen is not known. As part of library construction, unique molecular identifiers were attached to individual cDNA molecules. TCRdb re-called the 5' RACE reads with MiXCR, one entry per CDR3 protein. The top ten clones hold 5.5% to 6.5% of a sample with around 49,000 distinct CDR3 sequences, 3.5% to 4.5% of them seen once. The clonotype comes from an adult who was a healthcare worker with PCR-confirmed SARS-CoV-2 infection or an uninfected control (not recorded which). The rearrangement uses TRBV7-9 and TRBJ2-5; no definite D call. Sequencing was done on a sample of whole blood. The CDR3: CASTREQETQYF. DNA for the CDR3: TGTGCCAGCACCCGAGAGCAGGAGACCCAGTACTTC.